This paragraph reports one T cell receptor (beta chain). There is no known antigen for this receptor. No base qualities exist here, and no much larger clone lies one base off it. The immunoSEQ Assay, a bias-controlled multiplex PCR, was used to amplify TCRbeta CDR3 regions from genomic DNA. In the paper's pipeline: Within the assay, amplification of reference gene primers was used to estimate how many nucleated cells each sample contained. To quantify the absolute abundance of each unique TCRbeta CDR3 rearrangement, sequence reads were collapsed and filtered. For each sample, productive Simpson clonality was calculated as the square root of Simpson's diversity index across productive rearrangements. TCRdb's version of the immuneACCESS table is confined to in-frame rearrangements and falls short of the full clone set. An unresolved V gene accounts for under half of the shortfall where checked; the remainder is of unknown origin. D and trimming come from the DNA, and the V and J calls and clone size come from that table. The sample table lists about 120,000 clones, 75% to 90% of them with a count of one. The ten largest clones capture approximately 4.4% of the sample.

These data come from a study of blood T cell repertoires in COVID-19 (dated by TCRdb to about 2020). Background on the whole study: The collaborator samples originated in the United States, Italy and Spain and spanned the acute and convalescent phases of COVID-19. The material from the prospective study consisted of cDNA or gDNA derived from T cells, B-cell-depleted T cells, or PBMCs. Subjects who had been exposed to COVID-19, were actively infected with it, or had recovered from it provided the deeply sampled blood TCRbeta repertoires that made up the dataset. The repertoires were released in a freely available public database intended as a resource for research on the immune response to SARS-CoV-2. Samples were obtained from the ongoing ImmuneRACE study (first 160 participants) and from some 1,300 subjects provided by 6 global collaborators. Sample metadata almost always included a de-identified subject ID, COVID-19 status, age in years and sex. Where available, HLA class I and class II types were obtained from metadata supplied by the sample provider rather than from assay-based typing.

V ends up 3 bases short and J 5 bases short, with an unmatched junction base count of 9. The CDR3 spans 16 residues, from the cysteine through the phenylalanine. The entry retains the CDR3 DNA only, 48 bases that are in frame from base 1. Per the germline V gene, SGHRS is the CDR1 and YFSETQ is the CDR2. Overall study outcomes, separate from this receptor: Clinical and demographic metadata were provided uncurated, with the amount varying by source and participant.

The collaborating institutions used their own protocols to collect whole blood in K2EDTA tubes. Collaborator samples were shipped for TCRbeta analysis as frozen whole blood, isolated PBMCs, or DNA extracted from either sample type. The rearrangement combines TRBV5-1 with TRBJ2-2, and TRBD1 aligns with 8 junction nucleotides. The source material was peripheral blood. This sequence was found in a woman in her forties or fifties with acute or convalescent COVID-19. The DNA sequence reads TGCGCCAGCAGCTCCCCCGGACAGGGCCGAACCGGGGAGCTGTTTTTT. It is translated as CASSSPGQGRTGELFF.